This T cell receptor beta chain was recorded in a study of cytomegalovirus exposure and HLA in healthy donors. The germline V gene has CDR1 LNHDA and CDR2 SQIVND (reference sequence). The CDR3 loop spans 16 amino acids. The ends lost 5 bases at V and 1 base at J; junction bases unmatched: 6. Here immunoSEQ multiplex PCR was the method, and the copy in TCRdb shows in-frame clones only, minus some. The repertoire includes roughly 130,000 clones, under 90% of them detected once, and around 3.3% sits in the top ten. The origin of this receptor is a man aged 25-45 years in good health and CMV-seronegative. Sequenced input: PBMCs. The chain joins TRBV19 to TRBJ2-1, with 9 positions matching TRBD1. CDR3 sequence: CASSSGTGRSYNEQFF. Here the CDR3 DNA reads TGTGCCAGTAGTTCCGGGACAGGGAGGTCCTACAATGAGCAGTTCTTC.